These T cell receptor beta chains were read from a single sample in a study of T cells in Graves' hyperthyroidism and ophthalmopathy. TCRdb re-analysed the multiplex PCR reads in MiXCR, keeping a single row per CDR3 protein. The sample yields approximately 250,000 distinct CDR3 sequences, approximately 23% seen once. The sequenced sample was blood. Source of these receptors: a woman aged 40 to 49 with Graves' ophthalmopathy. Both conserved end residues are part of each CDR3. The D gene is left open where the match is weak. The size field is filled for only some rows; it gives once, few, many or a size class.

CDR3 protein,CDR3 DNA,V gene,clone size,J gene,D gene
CASSLFKWLAGHQETQYF,TGTGCCAGCAGCTTATTCAAGTGGCTAGCGGGACACCAAGAGACCCAGTACTTC,TRBV7-8,NA,TRBJ2-5,TRBD2
CSVEDTSGGYEQYF,TGCAGCGTTGAAGACACCTCAGGGGGATACGAGCAGTACTTC,TRBV29-1,many,TRBJ2-7,TRBD1
CASRGGRTYYGYTF,TGTGCCAGCAGAGGCGGACGGACCTACTATGGCTACACCTTC,TRBV6-2/TRBV6-3,NA,TRBJ1-2,NA
CASSYSTGLEQYF,TGTGCCAGCAGCTACTCCACCGGACTCGAGCAGTACTTC,TRBV7-2,NA,TRBJ2-7,NA
CASSLPGQAGNEQFF,TGTGCCAGCAGTTTACCGGGGCAAGCGGGCAATGAGCAGTTCTTC,TRBV28,many,TRBJ2-1,NA
CASSQPSRQIPYLSGNTIYF,TGTGCCAGCAGTCAACCAAGCCGACAAATTCCCTACCTCTCTGGAAACACCATATATTTT,TRBV6-1,many,TRBJ1-3,NA
CASSSEIQETQYF,TGTGCCAGCAGCTCGGAGATTCAAGAGACCCAGTACTTC,TRBV11-2,many,TRBJ2-5,NA
CSAGDRFNEQYF,TGCAGTGCGGGGGATCGGTTTAACGAGCAGTACTTC,TRBV20-1,once,TRBJ2-7,NA
CAWSVTHEQYF,TGTGCCTGGAGTGTAACCCACGAGCAGTACTTC,TRBV30,many,TRBJ2-7,NA
CASSPWTGDLGYGYTF,TGTGCCAGCAGCCCTTGGACAGGGGATCTTGGCTATGGCTACACCTTC,TRBV14,NA,TRBJ1-2,TRBD1
CASSLEGQERKQYF,TGTGCCAGCAGCTTAGAAGGTCAGGAAAGAAAGCAGTACTTC,TRBV11-2,NA,TRBJ2-7,NA
CSANRADTEAFF,TGCAGTGCCAACAGGGCGGACACTGAAGCTTTCTTT,TRBV20-1,many,TRBJ1-1,NA
CASTAGLAGATWETQYF,TGTGCCAGCACCGCGGGCCTAGCGGGAGCCACTTGGGAGACCCAGTACTTC,TRBV28,NA,TRBJ2-5,TRBD2
CASSQPTAAGAQYF,TGCGCCAGCAGCCAACCGACAGCGGCCGGGGCCCAGTACTTC,TRBV4-1,many,TRBJ2-5,NA
CASSQVGTGPSRFYEQYF,TGTGCCAGCAGCCAAGTAGGGACAGGCCCTAGCAGATTCTACGAGCAGTACTTC,TRBV14,many,TRBJ2-7,TRBD1
CASKLRREGPYYEQYF,TGTGCCAGCAAATTGCGCAGGGAGGGCCCTTACTACGAGCAGTACTTC,TRBV28,NA,TRBJ2-7,TRBD2
CASRIPASGRAYPKNIQYF,TGTGCCAGCAGAATTCCGGCTAGCGGGAGGGCCTATCCCAAAAACATTCAGTACTTC,TRBV6-1,many,TRBJ2-4,TRBD2
CAWSVRDRGNQPQHF,TGTGCCTGGAGTGTACGGGATAGGGGCAATCAGCCCCAGCATTTT,TRBV30,many,TRBJ1-5,NA
CASSLDRINYGYTF,TGTGCCAGCAGTTTGGACCGAATCAACTATGGCTACACCTTC,TRBV28,many,TRBJ1-2,NA
CASSSLDAPQHF,TGTGCCAGCAGCTCCCTCGATGCGCCCCAGCATTTT,TRBV7-2,NA,TRBJ1-5,NA
CASSSNRGSQPQHF,TGTGCCAGCAGCTCTAACAGGGGATCACAGCCCCAACATTTT,TRBV7-2,many,TRBJ1-5,TRBD1
CASSLVYSSSGNTIYF,TGTGCCAGCAGCTTAGTGTATTCAAGCTCTGGAAACACCATATATTTT,TRBV11-2,NA,TRBJ1-3,NA
CASSSLTGGAYYGYTF,TGTGCCAGCAGTTCTCTGACAGGGGGCGCGTACTATGGCTACACCTTC,TRBV28,many,TRBJ1-2,TRBD1
CASSFGGVGTEAFF,TGTGCCAGCAGTTTTGGGGGGGTTGGCACTGAAGCTTTCTTT,TRBV28,NA,TRBJ1-1,NA
CASSSKRGNTEAFF,TGCGCCAGCAGCTCTAAACGGGGGAACACTGAAGCTTTCTTT,TRBV5-1,many,TRBJ1-1,NA
CASSQDSAGGETQYF,TGCGCCAGCAGCCAAGATTCTGCGGGAGGGGAGACCCAGTACTTC,TRBV4-1,many,TRBJ2-5,TRBD2
CASSLTSTARMGLEQYF,TGTGCCAGCAGCTTGACTTCCACGGCCCGGATGGGTTTGGAGCAGTACTTC,TRBV28,many,TRBJ2-7,NA
CASRDRGLTQYF,TGTGCCAGTAGGGACAGGGGGCTTACGCAGTACTTC,TRBV6-1,NA,TRBJ2-7,TRBD1
CASSTQTRYSGNTIYF,TGTGCCAGCAGTACTCAAACCAGGTACTCTGGAAACACCATATATTTT,TRBV6-5,many,TRBJ1-3,NA
CASSEVRLQPQHF,TGTGCCAGCAGTGAAGTCAGATTGCAGCCCCAGCATTTT,TRBV2,many,TRBJ1-5,NA
CSAWDHNQPQHF,TGCAGTGCTTGGGACCACAATCAGCCCCAGCATTTT,TRBV20-1,many,TRBJ1-5,NA
CASSDWLPLEETQYF,TGTGCCAGCAGTGACTGGCTCCCTTTAGAAGAGACCCAGTACTTC,TRBV2,many,TRBJ2-5,NA
CASSFSSGGLGEQYF,TGTGCCAGCAGTTTTTCTAGCGGGGGGTTGGGCGAGCAGTACTTC,TRBV12-3/TRBV12-4,NA,TRBJ2-7,TRBD2
CSADQAGVGETQYF,TGCAGTGCTGATCAAGCGGGAGTAGGAGAGACCCAGTACTTC,TRBV20-1,many,TRBJ2-5,TRBD2
CASSPKSQVSLNTEAFF,TGTGCCAGCAGCCCCAAGTCCCAGGTCTCCCTGAACACTGAAGCTTTCTTT,TRBV3-1,few,TRBJ1-1,NA
CSARVVSGYEQYF,TGCAGTGCTAGAGTGGTTAGCGGTTACGAGCAGTACTTC,TRBV20-1,many,TRBJ2-7,NA
CASGLDPVGGRQETQYF,TGTGCTAGTGGTTTGGACCCGGTGGGGGGGAGACAAGAGACCCAGTACTTC,TRBV12-5,NA,TRBJ2-5,TRBD2
CASPPGTMNTEAFF,TGTGCCAGCCCCCCAGGGACCATGAACACTGAAGCTTTCTTT,TRBV2,many,TRBJ1-1,NA
CATSDSLETQYF,TGTGCCACCAGCGACAGTCTGGAGACCCAGTACTTC,TRBV24-1,many,TRBJ2-5,NA
CASSQDASGVGRGEKLFF,TGTGCCAGCAGCCAAGATGCTTCAGGGGTGGGGCGTGGTGAAAAACTGTTTTTT,TRBV4-2,many,TRBJ1-4,NA
CASSFRGSYGYTF,TGTGCCAGCAGTTTTCGGGGATCCTATGGCTACACCTTC,TRBV12-3/TRBV12-4,many,TRBJ1-2,NA
CASSSSGSGTQYF,TGTGCCAGCAGCAGCTCCGGCTCTGGGACCCAGTACTTC,TRBV25-1,many,TRBJ2-5,NA
CASSLRGGGEAKNIQYF,TGTGCCAGCAGTTTAAGGGGCGGGGGGGAGGCCAAAAACATTCAGTACTTC,TRBV28,many,TRBJ2-4,TRBD2
CASSLEGGAYEQYF,TGTGCCAGCAGCTTGGAGGGTGGCGCCTACGAGCAGTACTTC,TRBV5-6,many,TRBJ2-7,NA
CSARFLTTNTEAFF,TGCAGTGCTAGATTCTTAACTACGAACACTGAAGCTTTCTTT,TRBV20-1,NA,TRBJ1-1,NA
CATSRVGETEAFF,TGTGCCACCAGCAGAGTGGGGGAGACTGAAGCTTTCTTT,TRBV15,many,TRBJ1-1,NA
CASRGAGHGYTF,TGTGCCAGTCGGGGGGCTGGGCATGGCTACACCTTC,TRBV12-3/TRBV12-4,NA,TRBJ1-2,NA
CAISEKGRVGEQYF,TGTGCCATCAGTGAAAAGGGCAGGGTAGGCGAGCAGTACTTC,TRBV10-3,many,TRBJ2-7,NA